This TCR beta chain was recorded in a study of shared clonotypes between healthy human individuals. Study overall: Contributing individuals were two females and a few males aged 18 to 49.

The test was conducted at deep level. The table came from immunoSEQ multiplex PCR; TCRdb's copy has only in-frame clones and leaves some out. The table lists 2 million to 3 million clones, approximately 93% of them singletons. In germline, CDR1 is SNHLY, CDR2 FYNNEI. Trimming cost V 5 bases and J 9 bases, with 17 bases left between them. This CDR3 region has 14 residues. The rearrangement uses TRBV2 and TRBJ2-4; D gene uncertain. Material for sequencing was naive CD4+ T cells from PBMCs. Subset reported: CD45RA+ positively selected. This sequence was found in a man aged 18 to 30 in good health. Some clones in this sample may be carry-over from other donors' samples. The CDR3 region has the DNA TGTGCCAGCAGTCCCCAGGTATCACTGGGCATTCAGTACTTC. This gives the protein CASSPQVSLGIQYF.